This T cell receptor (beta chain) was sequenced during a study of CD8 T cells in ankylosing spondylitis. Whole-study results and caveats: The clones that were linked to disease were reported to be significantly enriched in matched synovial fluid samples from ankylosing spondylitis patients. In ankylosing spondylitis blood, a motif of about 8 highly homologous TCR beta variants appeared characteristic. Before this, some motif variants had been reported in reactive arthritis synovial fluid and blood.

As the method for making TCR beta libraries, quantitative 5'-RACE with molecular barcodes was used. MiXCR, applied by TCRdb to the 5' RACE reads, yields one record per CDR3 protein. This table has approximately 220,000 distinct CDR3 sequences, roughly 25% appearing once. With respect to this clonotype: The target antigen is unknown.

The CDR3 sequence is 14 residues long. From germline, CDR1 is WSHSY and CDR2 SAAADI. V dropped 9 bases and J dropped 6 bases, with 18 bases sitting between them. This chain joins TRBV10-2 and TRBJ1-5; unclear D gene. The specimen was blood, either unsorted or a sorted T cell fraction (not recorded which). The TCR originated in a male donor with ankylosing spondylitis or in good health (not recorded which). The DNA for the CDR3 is TGCGCCAGTGCCCTCCCCGGTGGAGTTCAGCCCCAGCATTTT. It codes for CASALPGGVQPQHF.